Shown below are 12 T cell receptor beta chains from a single sample sequenced in a study of blood T cell repertoires in COVID-19. The assay was immunoSEQ multiplex PCR, and TCRdb's table has in-frame clones only and misses some. Here the sample spans 16,000 or so clones, about 89% being singletons. The sequenced sample consisted of peripheral blood. These receptors came from an elderly man with acute or convalescent COVID-19.

The chain has TRBV18 and TRBJ2-6, with D perhaps matching TRBD2 (5 bases). CDR1 KGHSH and CDR2 LQKENI come from the germline V gene. The CDR3 runs to 15 residues. Between the trimmed V and J ends, which lost 0 bases and 3 bases, there was a span of 6 bases. The CDR3 region is CASSPPAGGANVLTF. The CDR3 DNA reads TGTGCCAGCTCACCACCGGCGGGTGGGGCCAACGTCCTGACTTTC.

This chain uses TRBV12-5 with TRBJ2-6; TRBD2 is a possible D gene (5 bases). The CDR3 has 15 residues. The V and J ends lost 5 bases and 0 bases respectively, with 8 bases between them. Per germline, CDR1 LGHNT and CDR2 FRNRAP. This chain's CDR3 is CASGLGVSGANVLTF. The CDR3 bases are TGTGCTAGTGGTCTCGGGGTCTCTGGGGCCAACGTCCTGACTTTC.

CDR3 in DNA: TGTGCCAGCAGCCGGACAGCGGGAGGGCTAGACGAGCAGTACTTC. Translated: CASSRTAGGLDEQYF. The V and J genes are TRBV5-4 and TRBJ2-7; 10 nucleotides match TRBD2. From germline, CDR1 is SGHNT and CDR2 YYREEE (reference sequence). With V trimmed by 4 bases and J by 5 bases, 9 bases remained unmatched. The CDR3 runs 15 residues.

This chain connects TRBV2 to TRBJ2-5, with 12 bases aligning to TRBD1. V was pared by 8 bases and J by 5 bases, with 12 bases of the junction left unmatched. Germline V gene sequence: CDR1 SNHLY, CDR2 FYNNEI. CDR3 length: 16 residues. CDR3 in DNA: TGTGCCAGCCGTCTCACCGGGACAGGGGGCCTTGAGACCCAGTACTTC. Its protein is CASRLTGTGGLETQYF.

This clone was seen a single time. The chain links TRBV2 to TRBJ2-7; no firm D call. Germline V gives CDR1 SNHLY, CDR2 FYNNEI. The CDR3 has 14 residues. V lost 5 bases, J lost 0 bases, and 11 bases lay in between. In nucleotides, the CDR3 is TGTGCCAGCAGTCTAGACTGGAGCTCCTACGAGCAGTACTTC. Translating it yields CASSLDWSSYEQYF.

This chain links TRBV6-6 with TRBJ2-5; TRBD1 aligns across 9 bases. The CDR3 length is 15 residues. Germline V gives CDR1 MNHNY, CDR2 SVGAGI (reference sequence). V gave up 6 bases and J gave up 6 bases; unmatched junction bases: 11. CDR3 in DNA: TGTGCCAGCAGCACCGGGACAGGGATTCAAAAGACCCAGTACTTC. It codes for CASSTGTGIQKTQYF.

The chain combines TRBV5-6 with TRBJ1-2, with TRBD1 identical over 10 bases. V lost 2 bases and J lost 8; bases outside the gene matches: 9. This CDR3 has 15 residues. Germline lookup yields CDR1 SGHDT and CDR2 YYEEEE. CDR3 residues: CASSFRQGAVGGYTF. The CDR3 bases are TGTGCCAGCAGCTTCCGACAGGGGGCGGTCGGGGGCTACACCTTC.

The chain links TRBV5-1 to TRBJ1-6; D ambiguous. V was clipped by 7 bases and J by 8 bases, with 19 bases between them. Germline CDR1 SGHRS, CDR2 YFSETQ. The CDR3 is made up of 15 amino acids. CDR3 sequence (DNA): TGCGCCAGCTCGTTTGGGCAGATTGCAGATTCACCCCTCCACTTT. Encoded protein: CASSFGQIADSPLHF. The full variable domain, completed using reference TRBV5-1 and TRBJ1-6, is KAGVTQTPRYLIKTRGQQVTLSCSPISGHRSVSWYQQTPGQGLQFLFEYFSETQRNKGNFPGRFSGRQFSNSRSEMNVSTLELGDSALYLCASSFGQIADSPLHFGNGTRLTVT.

The V gene is TRBV18, the J gene TRBJ2-3, with D possibly matching TRBD2 (5 bases). The CDR3 is 15 residues long. Per germline, CDR1 KGHSH and CDR2 LQKENI. V dropped 2 bases and J dropped 6 bases, with 15 bases sitting between them. CDR3: CASSPEGGLGDTQYF. The CDR3 DNA sequence: TGTGCCAGCTCACCAGAGGGCGGCTTGGGGGATACGCAGTATTTT.

The V and J genes are TRBV10-3 and TRBJ2-2; 7 nucleotides agree with TRBD2. J lost 7 bases, V lost 6 bases, and 11 bases had no gene match. The germline V gene encodes CDR1 ENHRY and CDR2 SYGVKD. This CDR3 is built from 15 residues. Here the CDR3 DNA reads TGTGCCATCAGCGAGGGCGGGAGACGAGGCGGGGAGCTGTTTTTT. Translated, it gives CAISEGGRRGGELFF.

The genes are TRBV5-1 and TRBJ2-3; maybe TRBD2 (6 bases). Trimming removed 0 bases from V and 2 bases from J, with 7 bases in between. This CDR3 spans 14 amino acids. CDR1 is SGHRS, CDR2 YFSETQ, per germline. CDR3 sequence (DNA): TGCGCCAGCAGCTTGGGACTAGACACAGATACGCAGTATTTT. Encoded protein: CASSLGLDTDTQYF.

The rearrangement uses TRBV5-6 and TRBJ2-7; 10 bases map to TRBD1. J lost 7 bases, V lost 4 bases, and 11 bases had no gene match. The germline CDR1 and CDR2 sequences are SGHDT and YYEEEE. This CDR3 has 15 amino acids. Here the CDR3 DNA reads TGTGCCAGCAGCGTCTGGACAGGGGGTCCAGGGGAGCAGTACTTC. This encodes CASSVWTGGPGEQYF.